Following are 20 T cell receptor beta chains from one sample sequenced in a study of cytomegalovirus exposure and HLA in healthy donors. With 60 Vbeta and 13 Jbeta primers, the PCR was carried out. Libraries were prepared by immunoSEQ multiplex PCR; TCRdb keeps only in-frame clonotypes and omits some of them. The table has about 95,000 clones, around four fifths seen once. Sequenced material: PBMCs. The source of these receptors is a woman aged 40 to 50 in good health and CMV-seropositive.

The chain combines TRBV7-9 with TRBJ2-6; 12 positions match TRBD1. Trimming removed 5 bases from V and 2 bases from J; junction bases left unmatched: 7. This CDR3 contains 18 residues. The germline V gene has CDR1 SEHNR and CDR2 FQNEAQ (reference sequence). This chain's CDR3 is CASSASGTGGAGANVLTF. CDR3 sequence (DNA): TGTGCCAGCAGCGCATCCGGGACAGGGGGCGCTGGGGCCAACGTCCTGACTTTC. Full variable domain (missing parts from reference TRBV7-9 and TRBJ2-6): DTGVSQNPRHKITKRGQNVTFRCDPISEHNRLYWYRQTLGQGPEFLTYFQNEAQLEKSRLLSDRFSAERPKGSFSTLEIQRTEQGDSAMYLCASSASGTGGAGANVLTFGAGSRLTVL.

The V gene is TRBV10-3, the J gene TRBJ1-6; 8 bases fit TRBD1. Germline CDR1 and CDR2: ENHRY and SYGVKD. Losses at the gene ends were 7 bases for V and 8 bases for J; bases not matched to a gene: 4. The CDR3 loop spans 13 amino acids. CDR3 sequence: CAITDREDSPLHF. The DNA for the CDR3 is TGTGCCATCACGGACAGGGAGGATTCACCCCTCCACTTT.

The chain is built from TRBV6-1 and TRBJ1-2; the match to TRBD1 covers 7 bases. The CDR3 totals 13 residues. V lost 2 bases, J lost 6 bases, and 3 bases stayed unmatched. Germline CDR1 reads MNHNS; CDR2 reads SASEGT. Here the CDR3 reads CASSERTGHGYTF. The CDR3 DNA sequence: TGTGCCAGCAGTGAAAGGACAGGCCATGGCTACACCTTC.

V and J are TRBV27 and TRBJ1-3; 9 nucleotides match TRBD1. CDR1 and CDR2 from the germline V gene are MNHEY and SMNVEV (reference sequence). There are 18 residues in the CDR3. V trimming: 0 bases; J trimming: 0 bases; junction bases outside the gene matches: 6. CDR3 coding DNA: TGTGCCAGCAGTTTATCGGGACAGGGACCTTACTCTGGAAACACCATATATTTT. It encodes CASSLSGQGPYSGNTIYF.

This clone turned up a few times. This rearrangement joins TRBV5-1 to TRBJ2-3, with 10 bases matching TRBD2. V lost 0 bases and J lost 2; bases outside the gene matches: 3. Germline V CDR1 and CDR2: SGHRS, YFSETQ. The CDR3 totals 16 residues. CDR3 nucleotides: TGCGCCAGCAGCTTGGGGACTAGCGGTTACACAGATACGCAGTATTTT. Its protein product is CASSLGTSGYTDTQYF. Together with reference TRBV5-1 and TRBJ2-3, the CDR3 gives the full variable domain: KAGVTQTPRYLIKTRGQQVTLSCSPISGHRSVSWYQQTPGQGLQFLFEYFSETQRNKGNFPGRFSGRQFSNSRSEMNVSTLELGDSALYLCASSLGTSGYTDTQYFGPGTRLTVL.

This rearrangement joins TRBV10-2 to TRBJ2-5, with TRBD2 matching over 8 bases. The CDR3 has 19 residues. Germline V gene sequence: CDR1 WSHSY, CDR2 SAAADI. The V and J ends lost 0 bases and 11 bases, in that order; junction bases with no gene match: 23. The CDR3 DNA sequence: TGCGCCAGCAGTGAGTCCCCCTCTAGCGGGCATACGGGGGCTCGGTGGCAGTACTTC. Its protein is CASSESPSSGHTGARWQYF.

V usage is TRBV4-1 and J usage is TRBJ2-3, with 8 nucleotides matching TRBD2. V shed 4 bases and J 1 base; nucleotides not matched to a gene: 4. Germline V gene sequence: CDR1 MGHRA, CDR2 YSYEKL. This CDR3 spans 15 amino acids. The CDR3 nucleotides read TGCGCCAGCAGCCTCACAGCGGGGGGCACAGATACGCAGTATTTT. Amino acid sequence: CASSLTAGGTDTQYF.

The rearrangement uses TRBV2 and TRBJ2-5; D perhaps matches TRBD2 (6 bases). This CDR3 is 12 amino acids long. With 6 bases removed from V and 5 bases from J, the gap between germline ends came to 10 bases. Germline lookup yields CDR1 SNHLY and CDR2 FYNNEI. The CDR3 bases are TGTGCCAGCAGGGGACTGGTTGAGACCCAGTACTTC. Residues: CASRGLVETQYF.

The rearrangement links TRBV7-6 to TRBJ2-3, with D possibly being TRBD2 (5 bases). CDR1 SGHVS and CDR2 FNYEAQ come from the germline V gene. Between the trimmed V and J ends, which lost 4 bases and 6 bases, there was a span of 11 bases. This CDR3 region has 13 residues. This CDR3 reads CASSYGLKDTQYF. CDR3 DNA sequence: TGTGCCAGCAGCTACGGACTCAAGGATACGCAGTATTTT.

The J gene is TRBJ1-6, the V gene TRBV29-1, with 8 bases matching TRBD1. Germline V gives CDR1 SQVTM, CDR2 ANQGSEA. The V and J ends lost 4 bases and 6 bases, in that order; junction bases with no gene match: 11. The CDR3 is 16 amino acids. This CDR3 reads CSVVAGQGKLNSPLHF. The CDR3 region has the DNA TGCAGCGTTGTCGCCGGACAGGGAAAACTTAATTCACCCCTCCACTTT. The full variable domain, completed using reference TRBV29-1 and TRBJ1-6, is SAVISQKPSRDICQRGTSLTIQCQVDSQVTMMFWYRQQPGQSLTLIATANQGSEATYESGFVIDKFPISRPNLTFSTLTVSNMSPEDSSIYLCSVVAGQGKLNSPLHFGNGTRLTVT.

CDR3 protein: CASSLGTSLSSYEQYF. The CDR3 nucleotides read TGTGCCAGCAGCTTAGGGACTAGCCTAAGCTCCTACGAGCAGTACTTC. The chain has TRBV11-1 and TRBJ2-7; 8 bases fit TRBD2. The CDR3 has 16 residues. V was clipped by 1 base and J by 0 bases; unmatched bases: 5. Germline CDR1 reads SGHAT; CDR2 reads FQDESV (reference sequence).

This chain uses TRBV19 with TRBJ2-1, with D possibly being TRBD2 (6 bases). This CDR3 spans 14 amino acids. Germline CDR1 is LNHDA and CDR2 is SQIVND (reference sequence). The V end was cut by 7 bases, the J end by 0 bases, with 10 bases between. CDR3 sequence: CASKGLLSYNEQFF. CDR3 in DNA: TGTGCCAGTAAGGGACTCCTCTCCTACAATGAGCAGTTCTTC.

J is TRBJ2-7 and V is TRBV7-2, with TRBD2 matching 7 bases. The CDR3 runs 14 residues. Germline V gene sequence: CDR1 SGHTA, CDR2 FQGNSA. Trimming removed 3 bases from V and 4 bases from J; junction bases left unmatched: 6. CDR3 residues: CASSFGRESYEQYF. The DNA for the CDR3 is TGTGCCAGCAGCTTTGGGCGGGAGTCTTACGAGCAGTACTTC. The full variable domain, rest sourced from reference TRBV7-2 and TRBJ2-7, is GAGVSQSPSNKVTEKGKDVELRCDPISGHTALYWYRQSLGQGLEFLIYFQGNSAPDKSGLPSDRFSAERTGGSVSTLTIQRTQQEDSAVYLCASSFGRESYEQYFGPGTRLTVT.

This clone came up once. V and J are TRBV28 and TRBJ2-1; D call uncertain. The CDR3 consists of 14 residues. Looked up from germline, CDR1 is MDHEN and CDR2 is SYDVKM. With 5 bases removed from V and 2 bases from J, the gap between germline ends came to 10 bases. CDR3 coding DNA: TGTGCCAGCAGTAAGGCTAGGACCTACAATGAGCAGTTCTTC. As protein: CASSKARTYNEQFF.

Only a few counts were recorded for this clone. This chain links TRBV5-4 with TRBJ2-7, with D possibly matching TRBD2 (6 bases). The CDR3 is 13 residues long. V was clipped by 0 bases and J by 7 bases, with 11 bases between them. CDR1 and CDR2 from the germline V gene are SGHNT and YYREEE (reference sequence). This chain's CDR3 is CASSLALAREQYF. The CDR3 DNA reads TGTGCCAGCAGCTTGGCCCTAGCGAGAGAGCAGTACTTC.

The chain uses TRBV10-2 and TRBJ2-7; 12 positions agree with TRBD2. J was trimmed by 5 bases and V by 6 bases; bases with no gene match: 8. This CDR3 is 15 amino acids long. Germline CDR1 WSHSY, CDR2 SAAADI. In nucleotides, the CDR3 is TGCGCCAGCAGCTCCGGACTAGCGGGACAAAACGAGCAGTACTTC. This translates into CASSSGLAGQNEQYF.

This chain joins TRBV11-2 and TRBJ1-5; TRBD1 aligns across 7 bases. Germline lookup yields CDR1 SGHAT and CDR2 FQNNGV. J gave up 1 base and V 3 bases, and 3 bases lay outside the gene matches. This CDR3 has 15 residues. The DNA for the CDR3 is TGTGCCAGCAGCTTGGAACAGGGGAGCAATCAGCCCCAGCATTTT. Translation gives CASSLEQGSNQPQHF. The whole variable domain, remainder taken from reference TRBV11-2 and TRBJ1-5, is EAGVAQSPRYKIIEKRQSVAFWCNPISGHATLYWYQQILGQGPKLLIQFQNNGVVDDSQLPKDRFSAERLKGVDSTLKIQPAKLEDSAVYLCASSLEQGSNQPQHFGDGTRLSIL.

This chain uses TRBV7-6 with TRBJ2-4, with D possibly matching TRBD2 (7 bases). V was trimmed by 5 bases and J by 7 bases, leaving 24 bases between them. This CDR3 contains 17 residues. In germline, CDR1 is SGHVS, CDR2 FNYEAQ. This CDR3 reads CASSPRGKGGYENIQYF. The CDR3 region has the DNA TGTGCCAGCAGCCCGCGGGGGAAGGGGGGGTATGAGAACATTCAGTACTTC.

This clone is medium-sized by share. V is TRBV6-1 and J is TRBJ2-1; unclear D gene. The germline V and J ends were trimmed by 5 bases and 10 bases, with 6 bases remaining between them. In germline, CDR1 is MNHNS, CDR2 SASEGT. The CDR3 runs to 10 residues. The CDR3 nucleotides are TGTGCCAGCAGTAGCAACGAGCAGTTCTTC. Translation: CASSSNEQFF.

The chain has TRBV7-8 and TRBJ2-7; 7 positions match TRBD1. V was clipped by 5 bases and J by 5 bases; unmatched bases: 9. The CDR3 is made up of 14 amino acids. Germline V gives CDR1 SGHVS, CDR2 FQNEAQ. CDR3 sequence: CASSAGQGVDEQYF. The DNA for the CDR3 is TGTGCCAGCAGCGCTGGGCAGGGGGTCGACGAGCAGTACTTC.